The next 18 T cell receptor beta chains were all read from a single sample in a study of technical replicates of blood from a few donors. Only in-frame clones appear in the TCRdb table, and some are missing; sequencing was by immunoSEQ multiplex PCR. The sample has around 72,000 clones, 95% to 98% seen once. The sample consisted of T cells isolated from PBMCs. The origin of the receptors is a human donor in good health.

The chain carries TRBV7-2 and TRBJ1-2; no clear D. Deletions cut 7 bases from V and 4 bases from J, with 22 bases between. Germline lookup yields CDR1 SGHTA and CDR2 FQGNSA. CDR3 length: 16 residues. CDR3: CASNIRWATESYGYTF. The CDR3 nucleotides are TGTGCCAGCAACATTAGGTGGGCCACTGAAAGCTATGGCTACACCTTC.

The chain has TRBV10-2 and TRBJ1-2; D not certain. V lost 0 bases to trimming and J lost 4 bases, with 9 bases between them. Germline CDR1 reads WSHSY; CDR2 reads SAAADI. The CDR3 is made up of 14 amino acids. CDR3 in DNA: TGCGCCAGCAGTGAGTCGATTATCAGCTATGGCTACACCTTC. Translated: CASSESIISYGYTF.

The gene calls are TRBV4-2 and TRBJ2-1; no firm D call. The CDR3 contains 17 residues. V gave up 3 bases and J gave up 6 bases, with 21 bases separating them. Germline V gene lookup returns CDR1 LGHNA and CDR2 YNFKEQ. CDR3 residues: CASSQESAIVSSNEQFF. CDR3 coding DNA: TGTGCCAGCAGCCAGGAGAGTGCAATCGTGAGTTCCAATGAGCAGTTCTTC.

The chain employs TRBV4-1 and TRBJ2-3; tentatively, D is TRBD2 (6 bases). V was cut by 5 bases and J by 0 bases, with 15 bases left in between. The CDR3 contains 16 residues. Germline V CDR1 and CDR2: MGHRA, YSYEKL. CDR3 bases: TGCGCCAGCAGCGCACTAGCTAAGACAAGCACAGATACGCAGTATTTT. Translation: CASSALAKTSTDTQYF.

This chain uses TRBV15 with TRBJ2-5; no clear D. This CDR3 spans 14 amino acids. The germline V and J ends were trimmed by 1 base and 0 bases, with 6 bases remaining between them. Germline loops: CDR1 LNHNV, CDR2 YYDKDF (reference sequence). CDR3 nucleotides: TGTGCCACCAGCAGAGTGGGCAACCAAGAGACCCAGTACTTC. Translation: CATSRVGNQETQYF.

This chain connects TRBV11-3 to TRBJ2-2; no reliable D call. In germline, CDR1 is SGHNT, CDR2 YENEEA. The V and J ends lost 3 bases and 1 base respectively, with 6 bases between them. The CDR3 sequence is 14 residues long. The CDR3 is CASSFGRNTGELFF. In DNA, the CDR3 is TGTGCCAGCAGCTTTGGCAGGAACACCGGGGAGCTGTTTTTT.

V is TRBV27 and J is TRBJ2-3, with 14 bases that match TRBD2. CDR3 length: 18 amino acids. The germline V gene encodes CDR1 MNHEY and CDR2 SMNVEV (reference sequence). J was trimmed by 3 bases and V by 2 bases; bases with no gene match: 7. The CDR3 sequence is CASSLRGLAGELTDTQYF. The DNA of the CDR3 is TGTGCCAGCAGTTTACGGGGACTAGCGGGAGAGTTAACAGATACGCAGTATTTT.

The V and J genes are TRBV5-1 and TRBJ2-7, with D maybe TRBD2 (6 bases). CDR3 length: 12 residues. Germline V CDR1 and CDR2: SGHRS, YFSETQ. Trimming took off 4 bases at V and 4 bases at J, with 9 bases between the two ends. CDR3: CASSAAGYEQYF. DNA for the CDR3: TGCGCCAGCAGCGCCGCGGGATACGAGCAGTACTTC.

The CDR3 protein is CASSSGVEQFF. The CDR3 nucleotides are TGTGCCAGCAGCTCAGGGGTTGAGCAGTTCTTC. The rearrangement uses TRBV7-3 and TRBJ2-1; TRBD1 might be the D (6 bases). V lost 4 bases, J lost 9 bases, and 7 bases lay in between. Per germline, CDR1 SGHTA and CDR2 FQGTGA. The CDR3 has 11 amino acids.

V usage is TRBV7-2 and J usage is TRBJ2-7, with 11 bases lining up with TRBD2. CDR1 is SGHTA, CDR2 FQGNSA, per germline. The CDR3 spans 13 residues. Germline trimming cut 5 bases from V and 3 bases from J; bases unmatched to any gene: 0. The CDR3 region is CASSTSGSYEQYF. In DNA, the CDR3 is TGTGCCAGCAGCACTAGCGGGAGCTACGAGCAGTACTTC.

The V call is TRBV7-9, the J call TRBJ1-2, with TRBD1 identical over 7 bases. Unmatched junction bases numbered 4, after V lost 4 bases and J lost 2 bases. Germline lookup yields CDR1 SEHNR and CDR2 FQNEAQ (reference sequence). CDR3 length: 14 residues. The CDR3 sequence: CASSYRDSNYGYTF. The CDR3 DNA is TGTGCCAGCAGCTACCGGGACAGCAACTATGGCTACACCTTC.

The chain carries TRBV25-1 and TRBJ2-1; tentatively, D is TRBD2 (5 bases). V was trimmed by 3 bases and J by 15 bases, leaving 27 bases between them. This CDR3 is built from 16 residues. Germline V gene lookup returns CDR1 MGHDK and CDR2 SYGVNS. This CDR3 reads CASSDIGTRPPHTRFF. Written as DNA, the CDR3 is TGTGCCAGCAGTGATATTGGTACTAGACCGCCCCATACACGGTTCTTC.

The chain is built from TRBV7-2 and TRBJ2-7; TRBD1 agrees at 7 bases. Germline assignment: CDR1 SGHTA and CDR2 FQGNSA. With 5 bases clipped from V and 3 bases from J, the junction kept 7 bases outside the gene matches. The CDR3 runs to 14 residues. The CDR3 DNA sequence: TGTGCCAGCAGCCGAACAGGGGAACTCTACGAGCAGTACTTC. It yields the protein CASSRTGELYEQYF.

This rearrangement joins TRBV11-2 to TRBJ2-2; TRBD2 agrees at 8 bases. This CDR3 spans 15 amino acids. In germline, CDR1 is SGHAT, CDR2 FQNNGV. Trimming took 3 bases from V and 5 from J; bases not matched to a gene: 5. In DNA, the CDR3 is TGTGCCAGCAGCTTTCTGGCGGGAGGTACCGGGGAGCTGTTTTTT. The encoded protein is CASSFLAGGTGELFF. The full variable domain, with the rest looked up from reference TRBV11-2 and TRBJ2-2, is EAGVAQSPRYKIIEKRQSVAFWCNPISGHATLYWYQQILGQGPKLLIQFQNNGVVDDSQLPKDRFSAERLKGVDSTLKIQPAKLEDSAVYLCASSFLAGGTGELFFGEGSRLTVL.

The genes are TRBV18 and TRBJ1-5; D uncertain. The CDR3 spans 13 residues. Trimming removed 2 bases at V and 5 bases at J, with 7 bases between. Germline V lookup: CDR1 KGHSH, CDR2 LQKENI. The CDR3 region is CASSPGRDQPQHF. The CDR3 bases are TGTGCCAGCTCACCAGGGAGGGATCAGCCCCAGCATTTT. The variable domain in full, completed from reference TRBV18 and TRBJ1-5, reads NAGVMQNPRHLVRRRGQEARLRCSPMKGHSHVYWYRQLPEEGLKFMVYLQKENIIDESGMPKERFSAEFPKEGPSILRIQQVVRGDSAAYFCASSPGRDQPQHFGDGTRLSIL.

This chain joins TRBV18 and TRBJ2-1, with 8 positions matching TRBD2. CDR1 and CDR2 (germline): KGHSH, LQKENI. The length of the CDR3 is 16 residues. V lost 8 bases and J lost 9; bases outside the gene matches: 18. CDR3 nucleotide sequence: TGTGCCAGCCCGAAGAAGGCGGGGGGCGTGGAGAGTGAGCAGTTCTTC. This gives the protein CASPKKAGGVESEQFF.

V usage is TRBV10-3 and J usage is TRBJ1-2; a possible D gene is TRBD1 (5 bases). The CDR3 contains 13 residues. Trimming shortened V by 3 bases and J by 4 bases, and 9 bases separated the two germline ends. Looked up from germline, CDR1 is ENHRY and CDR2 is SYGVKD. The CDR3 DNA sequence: TGTGCCATCAGTGAAGACAGATCCTATGGCTACACCTTC. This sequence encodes CAISEDRSYGYTF.

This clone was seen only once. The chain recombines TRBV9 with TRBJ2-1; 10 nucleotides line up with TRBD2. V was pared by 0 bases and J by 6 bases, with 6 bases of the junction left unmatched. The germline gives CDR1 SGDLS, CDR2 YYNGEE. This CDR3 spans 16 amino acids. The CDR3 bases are TGTGCCAGCAGCGTAGAACCGGGACTAGCGTTCAATGAGCAGTTCTTC. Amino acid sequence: CASSVEPGLAFNEQFF.